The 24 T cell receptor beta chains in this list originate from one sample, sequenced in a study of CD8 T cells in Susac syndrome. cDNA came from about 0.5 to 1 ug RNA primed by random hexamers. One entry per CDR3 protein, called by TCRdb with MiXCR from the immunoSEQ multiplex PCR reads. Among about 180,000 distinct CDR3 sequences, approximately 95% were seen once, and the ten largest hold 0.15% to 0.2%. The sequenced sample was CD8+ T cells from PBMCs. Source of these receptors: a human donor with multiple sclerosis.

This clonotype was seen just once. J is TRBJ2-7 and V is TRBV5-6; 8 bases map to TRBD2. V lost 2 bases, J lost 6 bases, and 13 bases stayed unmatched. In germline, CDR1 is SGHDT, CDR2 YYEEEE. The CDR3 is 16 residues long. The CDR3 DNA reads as TGTGCCAGCAGCTTTGTCGGGGCGGGAGGCGTCGCCGAGCAGTACTTC. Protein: CASSFVGAGGVAEQYF.

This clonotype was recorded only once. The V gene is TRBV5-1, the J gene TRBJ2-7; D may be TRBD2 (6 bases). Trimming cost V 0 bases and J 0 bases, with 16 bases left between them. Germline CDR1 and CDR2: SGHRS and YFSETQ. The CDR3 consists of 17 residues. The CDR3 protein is CASSLAGGRDHSYEQYF. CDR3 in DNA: TGCGCCAGCAGCTTGGCTGGTGGGCGGGACCACTCCTACGAGCAGTACTTC.

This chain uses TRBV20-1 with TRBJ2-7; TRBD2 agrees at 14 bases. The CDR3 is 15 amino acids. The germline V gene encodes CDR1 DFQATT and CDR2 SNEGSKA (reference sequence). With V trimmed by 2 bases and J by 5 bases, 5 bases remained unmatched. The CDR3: CSARNPGLAGDEQYF. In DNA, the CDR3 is TGCAGTGCTAGAAACCCGGGACTAGCGGGGGACGAGCAGTACTTC.

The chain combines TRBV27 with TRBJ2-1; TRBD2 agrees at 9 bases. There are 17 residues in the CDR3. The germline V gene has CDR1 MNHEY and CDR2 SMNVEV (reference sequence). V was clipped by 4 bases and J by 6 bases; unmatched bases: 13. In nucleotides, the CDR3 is TGTGCCAGCAGTTCGCCGGGACTAGCTGGCCTAGGCAATGAGCAGTTCTTC. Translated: CASSSPGLAGLGNEQFF.

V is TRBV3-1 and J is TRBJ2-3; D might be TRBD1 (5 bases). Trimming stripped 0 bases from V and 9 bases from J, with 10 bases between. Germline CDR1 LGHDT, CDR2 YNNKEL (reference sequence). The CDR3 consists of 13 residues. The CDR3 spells CASSQDPKGTQYF. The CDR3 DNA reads TGTGCCAGCAGCCAAGATCCGAAGGGGACGCAGTATTTT.

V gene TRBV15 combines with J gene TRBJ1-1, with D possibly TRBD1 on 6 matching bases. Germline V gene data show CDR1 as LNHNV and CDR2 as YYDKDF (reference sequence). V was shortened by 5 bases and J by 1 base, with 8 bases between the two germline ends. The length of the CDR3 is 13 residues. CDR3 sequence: CATSGTRNTEAFF. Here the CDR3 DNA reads TGTGCCACCAGCGGGACAAGGAACACTGAAGCTTTCTTT.

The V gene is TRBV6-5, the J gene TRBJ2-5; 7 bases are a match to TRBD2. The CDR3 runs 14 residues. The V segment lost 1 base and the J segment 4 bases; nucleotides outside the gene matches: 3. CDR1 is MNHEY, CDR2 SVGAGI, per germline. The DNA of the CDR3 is TGTGCCAGCAGTTACTGGAGCGGGGCAGAGACCCAGTACTTC. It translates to CASSYWSGAETQYF.

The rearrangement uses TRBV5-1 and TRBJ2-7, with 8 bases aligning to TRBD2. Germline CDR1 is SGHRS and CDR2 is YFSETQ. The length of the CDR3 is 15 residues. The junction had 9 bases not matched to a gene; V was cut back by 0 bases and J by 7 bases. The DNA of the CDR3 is TGCGCCAGCAGCTTGGCTAGCGGGCCAGTTGAGGAGCAGTACTTC. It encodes CASSLASGPVEEQYF. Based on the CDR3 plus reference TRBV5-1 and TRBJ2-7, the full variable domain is KAGVTQTPRYLIKTRGQQVTLSCSPISGHRSVSWYQQTPGQGLQFLFEYFSETQRNKGNFPGRFSGRQFSNSRSEMNVSTLELGDSALYLCASSLASGPVEEQYFGPGTRLTVT.

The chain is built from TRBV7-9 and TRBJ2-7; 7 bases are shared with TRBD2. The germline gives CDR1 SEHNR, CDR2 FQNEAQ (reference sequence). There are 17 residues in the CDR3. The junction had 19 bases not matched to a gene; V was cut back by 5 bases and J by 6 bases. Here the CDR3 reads CASSPRGEGGVTREQYF. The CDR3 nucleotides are TGTGCCAGCAGCCCCCGTGGGGAGGGAGGAGTAACTCGCGAGCAGTACTTC.

The CDR3, as DNA: TGTGCCAGCAGCTCCTACGGTGACGGTCAAGAGACCCAGTACTTC. Amino acids: CASSSYGDGQETQYF. The rearrangement uses TRBV14 and TRBJ2-5; D remains ambiguous. V was pared by 5 bases and J by 2 bases, with 15 bases between. Germline V gene data show CDR1 as SGHDN and CDR2 as FVKESK. The CDR3 extends over 15 amino acids.

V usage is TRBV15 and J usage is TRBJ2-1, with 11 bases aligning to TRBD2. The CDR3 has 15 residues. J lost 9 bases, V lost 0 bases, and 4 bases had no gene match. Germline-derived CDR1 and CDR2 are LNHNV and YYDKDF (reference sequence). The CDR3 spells CATSREVLAGGEQFF. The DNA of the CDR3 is TGTGCCACCAGCAGAGAGGTCCTAGCGGGAGGTGAGCAGTTCTTC.

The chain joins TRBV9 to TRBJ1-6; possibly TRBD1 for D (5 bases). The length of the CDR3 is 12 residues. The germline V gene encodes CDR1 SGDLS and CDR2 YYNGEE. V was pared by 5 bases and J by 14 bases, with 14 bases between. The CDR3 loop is CASSTQGGSLHF. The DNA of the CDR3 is TGTGCCAGCAGTACCCAGGGAGGGTCCCTCCACTTT.

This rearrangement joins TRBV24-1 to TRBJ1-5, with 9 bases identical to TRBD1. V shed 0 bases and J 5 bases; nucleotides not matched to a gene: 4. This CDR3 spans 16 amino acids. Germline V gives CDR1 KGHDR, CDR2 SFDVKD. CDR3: CATSDLRDRDYQPQHF. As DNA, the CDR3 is TGTGCCACCAGTGATTTGCGGGACAGGGACTATCAGCCCCAGCATTTT.

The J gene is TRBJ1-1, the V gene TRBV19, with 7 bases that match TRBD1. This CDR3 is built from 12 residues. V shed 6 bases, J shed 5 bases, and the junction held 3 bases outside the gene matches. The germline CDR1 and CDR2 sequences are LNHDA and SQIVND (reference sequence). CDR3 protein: CASRQGGTEAFF. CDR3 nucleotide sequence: TGTGCCAGTAGGCAGGGGGGAACTGAAGCTTTCTTT.

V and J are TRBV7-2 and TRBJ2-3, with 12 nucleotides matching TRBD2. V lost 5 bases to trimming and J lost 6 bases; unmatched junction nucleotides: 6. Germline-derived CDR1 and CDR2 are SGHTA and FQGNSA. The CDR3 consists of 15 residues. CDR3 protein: CASSQTSGSLDTQYF. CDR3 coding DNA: TGTGCCAGCAGCCAGACTAGCGGGAGCTTGGATACGCAGTATTTT. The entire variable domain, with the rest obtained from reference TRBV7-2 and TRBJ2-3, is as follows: GAGVSQSPSNKVTEKGKDVELRCDPISGHTALYWYRQSLGQGLEFLIYFQGNSAPDKSGLPSDRFSAERTGGSVSTLTIQRTQQEDSAVYLCASSQTSGSLDTQYFGPGTRLTVL.

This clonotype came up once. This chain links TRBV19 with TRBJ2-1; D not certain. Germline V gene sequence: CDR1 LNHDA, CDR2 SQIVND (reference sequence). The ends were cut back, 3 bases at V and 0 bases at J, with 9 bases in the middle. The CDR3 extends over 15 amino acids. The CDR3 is CASSMRRVSYNEQFF. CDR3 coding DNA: TGTGCCAGTAGTATGCGTAGGGTCTCCTACAATGAGCAGTTCTTC.

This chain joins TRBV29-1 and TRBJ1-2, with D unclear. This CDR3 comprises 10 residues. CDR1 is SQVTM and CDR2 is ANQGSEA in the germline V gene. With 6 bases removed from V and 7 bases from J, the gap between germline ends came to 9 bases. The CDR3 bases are TGCAGCGTCCCCCCCGTTGGCTACACCTTC. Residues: CSVPPVGYTF.

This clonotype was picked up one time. CDR3 in amino acids: CASSIGAGNDEQFF. The CDR3 nucleotides read TGTGCCAGTAGTATAGGGGCAGGGAACGATGAGCAGTTCTTC. V usage is TRBV19 and J usage is TRBJ2-1; D is perhaps TRBD1 (5 bases). V lost 1 base to trimming and J lost 8 bases, with 12 bases between them. The CDR3 loop spans 14 amino acids. Germline CDR1 LNHDA, CDR2 SQIVND (reference sequence).

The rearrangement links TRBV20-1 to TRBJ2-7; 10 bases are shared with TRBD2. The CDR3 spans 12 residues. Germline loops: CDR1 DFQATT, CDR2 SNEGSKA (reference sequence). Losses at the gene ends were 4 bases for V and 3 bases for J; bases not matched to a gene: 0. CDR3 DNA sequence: TGCAGTGCTAAGCGGGAGGGCTACGAGCAGTACTTC. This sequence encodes CSAKREGYEQYF.

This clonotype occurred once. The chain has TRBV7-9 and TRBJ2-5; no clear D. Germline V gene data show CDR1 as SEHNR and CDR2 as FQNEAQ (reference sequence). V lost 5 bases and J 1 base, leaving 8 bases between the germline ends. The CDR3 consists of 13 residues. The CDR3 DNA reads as TGTGCCAGCAGCCAACTGCTCCAAGAGACCCAGTACTTC. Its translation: CASSQLLQETQYF.

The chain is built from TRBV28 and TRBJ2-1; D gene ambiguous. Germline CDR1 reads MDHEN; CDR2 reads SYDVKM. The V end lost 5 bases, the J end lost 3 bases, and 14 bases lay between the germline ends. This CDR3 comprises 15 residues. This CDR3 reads CASSPKFFHYNEQFF. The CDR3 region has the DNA TGTGCCAGCAGTCCTAAGTTTTTCCACTACAATGAGCAGTTCTTC.

The CDR3 DNA reads as TGTGCCAGCAGGCAGGGGGCTCGGAATCAGCCCCAGCATTTT. It translates to CASRQGARNQPQHF. This chain joins TRBV6-1 and TRBJ1-5; TRBD1 aligns across 8 bases. The junction had 5 bases not matched to a gene; V was cut back by 6 bases and J by 4 bases. Germline lookup yields CDR1 MNHNS and CDR2 SASEGT. The CDR3 runs 14 residues.

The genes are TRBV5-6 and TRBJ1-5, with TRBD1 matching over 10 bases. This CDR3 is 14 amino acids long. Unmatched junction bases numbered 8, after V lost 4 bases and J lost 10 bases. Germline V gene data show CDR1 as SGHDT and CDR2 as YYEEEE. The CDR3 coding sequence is TGTGCCAGCAGCCCCGGGACAGGGGTTCACCCCCAGCATTTT. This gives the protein CASSPGTGVHPQHF.

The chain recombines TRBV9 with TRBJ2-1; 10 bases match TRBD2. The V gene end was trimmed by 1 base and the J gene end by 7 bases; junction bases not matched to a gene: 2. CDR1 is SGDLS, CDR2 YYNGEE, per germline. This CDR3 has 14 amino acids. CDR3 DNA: TGTGCCAGCAGCGTAAGCGGGGGGGCGAATGAGCAGTTCTTC. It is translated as CASSVSGGANEQFF.